A single sample gave rise to the 23 T cell receptor beta chains below, sequenced in a study of breast tumors, draining lymph nodes, adjacent tissues. The lymph nodes were axillary draining lymph nodes from breast cancer patients. One entry per CDR3 protein, called by TCRdb with MiXCR from the multiplex PCR reads. The data hold 170,000 or so distinct CDR3 sequences, with approximately 33% observed a single time. Material for sequencing was axillary lymph node tissue. These receptors were taken from a female donor with breast cancer. Some clones in this sample may be carry-over from other donors' samples.

This clonotype was seen repeatedly, ten times or more. This chain joins TRBV20-1 and TRBJ1-5, with 7 positions matching TRBD1. Germline assignment: CDR1 DFQATT and CDR2 SNEGSKA (reference sequence). CDR3 length: 15 residues. With V trimmed by 6 bases and J by 3 bases, 11 bases remained unmatched. This chain's CDR3 is CSAVSRGHHNQPQHF. The DNA for the CDR3 is TGCAGTGCCGTCAGTAGGGGGCATCACAATCAGCCCCAGCATTTT.

The chain joins TRBV7-3 to TRBJ2-2; 7 positions agree with TRBD1. The CDR3 consists of 17 residues. J gave up 3 bases and V 5 bases, and 12 bases lay outside the gene matches. The germline V gene encodes CDR1 SGHTA and CDR2 FQGTGA. The CDR3, as DNA: TGTGCCAGCAGCCCAGGGCCACAGGGGAAGGACACCGGGGAGCTGTTTTTT. Its protein product is CASSPGPQGKDTGELFF.

At least ten counts were recorded for this clonotype. A much more abundant neighbour one base away suggests this may be a read error. The rearrangement uses TRBV11-2 and TRBJ2-5, with unresolved D. The CDR3 extends over 11 amino acids. Per germline, CDR1 SGHAT and CDR2 FQNNGV. V was clipped by 2 bases and J by 5 bases, with 3 bases between them. DNA of the CDR3: TGTGCCAGCAGCTTATGGGAGACCCAGTACTTC. This gives the protein CASSLWETQYF.

The rearrangement links TRBV20-1 to TRBJ2-1; D uncertain. CDR3 length equals 14 residues. The V end was cut by 1 base, the J end by 9 bases, with 16 bases between. Germline V gene data show CDR1 as DFQATT and CDR2 as SNEGSKA (reference sequence). CDR3 amino acids: CSARAGSMNTEQFF. The CDR3, as DNA: TGCAGTGCTAGAGCGGGCAGCATGAACACTGAGCAGTTCTTC.

This clonotype was recorded only once. Because the CDR3 is missing its conserved closing phenylalanine or tryptophan, this is likely a read error. It is unclear where the CDR3 begins or ends on the DNA, so no DNA is shown, and the CDR3 is as TCRdb lists it. J is TRBJ2-6 and V is TRBV2; TRBD1 reflects the table's D call only, with no check against the DNA. CDR1 SNHLY and CDR2 FYNNEI come from the germline V gene. From its first to its last residue, the CDR3 has 9 amino acids. This chain's CDR3 is CASRIDRVS.

This clonotype was counted many times. This chain joins TRBV5-5 and TRBJ2-2; possibly TRBD2 for D (5 bases). Per the germline V gene, CDR1 is SGHKS and CDR2 is YYEKEE (reference sequence). Trimming took 7 bases from V and 4 from J, leaving 14 bases between them. This CDR3 contains 14 residues. The CDR3 spells CASSTGWVTGELFF. DNA of the CDR3: TGTGCCAGCTCGACGGGGTGGGTCACCGGGGAGCTGTTTTTT.

The rearrangement joins TRBV20-1 to TRBJ2-7; TRBD1 agrees at 8 bases. The germline V gene has CDR1 DFQATT and CDR2 SNEGSKA (reference sequence). The junction had 7 bases not matched to a gene; V was cut back by 1 base and J by 2 bases. This CDR3 is built from 15 residues. CDR3 DNA sequence: TGCAGTGCTAGAGGGCGGACAGGGAGCCCCTACGAGCAGTACTTC. Residues: CSARGRTGSPYEQYF.

The chain recombines TRBV12-3 or TRBV12-4 with TRBJ2-2; 10 bases map to TRBD1. The CDR3 consists of 13 residues. CDR3 coding DNA: TGTGCTTCGACCGGGACAGGGGCCGGGGAGCTGTTTTTT. Translated: CASTGTGAGELFF.

This clonotype was seen only a few times. This may arise from a read error, as a much more abundant clone is one base away. The CDR3 DNA follows: TGTGCCAGCAGCCCCGGATCACGCTATGGCTACACCTTC. It translates to CASSPGSRYGYTF. The rearrangement links TRBV11-3 to TRBJ1-2; D unresolved. Trimming took off 5 bases at V and 4 bases at J, with 11 bases between the two ends. The CDR3 covers 13 residues. Germline CDR1 SGHNT, CDR2 YENEEA.

This clonotype was detected many times. The chain has TRBV15 and TRBJ1-3; 8 bases are shared with TRBD1. This CDR3 comprises 15 residues. V lost 5 bases, J lost 0 bases, and 3 bases stayed unmatched. Per germline, CDR1 LNHNV and CDR2 YYDKDF (reference sequence). The CDR3 reads CATSGTGVSGNTIYF. The CDR3 bases are TGTGCCACCAGCGGGACAGGTGTCTCTGGAAACACCATATATTTT.

As for this clonotype: A junction end diverges from the germline sequence, so it may reflect a read error. The chain recombines TRBV7-3 with TRBJ2-1, with D uncertain. The CDR3 has 15 amino acids. Germline loops: CDR1 SGHTA, CDR2 FQGTGA. The CDR3 here is CASSQRPDSYNEQLF. CDR3 sequence (DNA): TGTGCCAGCAGCCAACGACCTGACTCCTACAATGAGCAGCTCTTC.

This clonotype occurred many times. This chain links TRBV20-1 with TRBJ1-2; 8 nucleotides agree with TRBD1. V lost 3 bases, J lost 5 bases, and 8 bases stayed unmatched. CDR1 and CDR2 from the germline V gene are DFQATT and SNEGSKA (reference sequence). CDR3 length: 14 amino acids. The CDR3 loop is CSARVGQGDYGYTF. CDR3 DNA sequence: TGCAGTGCTAGGGTAGGACAGGGTGATTATGGCTACACCTTC.

This clonotype has just a few counts. The genes are TRBV4-1 and TRBJ2-4; D unresolved. V was shortened by 4 bases and J by 0 bases, with 10 bases between the two germline ends. The CDR3 is 15 amino acids. CDR1 and CDR2 (germline): MGHRA, YSYEKL. The chain's CDR3 is CASSLMGLAKNIQYF. The DNA for the CDR3 is TGCGCCAGCAGCCTAATGGGCCTAGCCAAAAACATTCAGTACTTC.

For this clonotype: This may come from a read error, since a much larger clone is one base off. This chain connects TRBV4-2 to TRBJ2-3, with a possible D match to TRBD1 (5 bases). Per germline, CDR1 LGHNA and CDR2 YNFKEQ. This CDR3 region has 14 residues. CDR3 nucleotide sequence: TGTGCCAGCAGCCAAGGCAGGGTTGCAGATACGCGGTATTTT. It translates to CASSQGRVADTRYF.

Ten or more counts support this clonotype. The chain employs TRBV7-2 and TRBJ1-6; no definite D call. CDR3 length: 16 residues. Germline V CDR1 and CDR2: SGHTA, FQGNSA. Trimming left V 1 base short and J 2 bases short, with 9 bases between. The CDR3 spells CASSLDRGTYNSPLHF. CDR3 DNA: TGTGCCAGCAGCTTAGACCGCGGAACCTATAATTCACCCCTCCACTTT. Full variable domain (rest looked up from reference TRBV7-2 and TRBJ1-6): GAGVSQSPSNKVTEKGKDVELRCDPISGHTALYWYRQSLGQGLEFLIYFQGNSAPDKSGLPSDRFSAERTGGSVSTLTIQRTQQEDSAVYLCASSLDRGTYNSPLHFGNGTRLTVT.

The V call is TRBV20-1, the J call TRBJ2-5; perhaps TRBD2 as D (7 bases). Germline CDR1 DFQATT, CDR2 SNEGSKA (reference sequence). This CDR3 is 15 amino acids long. V dropped 1 base and J dropped 9 bases, with 21 bases sitting between them. The CDR3 nucleotides read TGCAGTGCTAGAGCGGGAGGCAGGGGTCGTAGGGCCCAGTACTTC. It specifies CSARAGGRGRRAQYF.

In regard to this clonotype: This clone may be a read error of a much larger clone one base away. CDR3 in amino acids: CASSLEVGTSPLHF. In DNA, the CDR3 is TGTGCCAGCAGCTTAGAGGTGGGAACTTCACCCCTCCACTTT. The chain couples TRBV11-2 to TRBJ1-6; unclear D gene. The CDR3 totals 14 residues. V lost 0 bases, J lost 9 bases, and 9 bases lay in between. CDR1 SGHAT and CDR2 FQNNGV come from the germline V gene.

This clonotype was picked up many times. The rearrangement uses TRBV29-1 and TRBJ2-2, with D perhaps being TRBD1 or TRBD2 (6 bases each). The CDR3 runs 15 residues. V was clipped by 5 bases and J by 6 bases, with 19 bases between them. The V gene's germline CDR1 is SQVTM and CDR2 ANQGSEA. The CDR3 spells CSVPKGGRFSGELFF. CDR3 coding DNA: TGCAGCGTTCCAAAAGGGGGGCGATTTTCCGGGGAGCTGTTTTTT.

This clonotype was counted a few times. The genes are TRBV11-3 and TRBJ2-1, with a tentative D call TRBD1 (6 bases). V lost 5 bases to trimming and J lost 1 base, with 12 bases between them. The germline gives CDR1 SGHNT, CDR2 YENEEA. The CDR3 consists of 15 residues. CDR3 DNA: TGTGCCAGCAGCGCCCAGGGGTCATCCTACAATGAGCAGTTCTTC. Translated: CASSAQGSSYNEQFF.

This clonotype was recorded many times. The chain combines TRBV6-6 with TRBJ1-2; 11 bases fit TRBD1. V lost 5 bases, J lost 8 bases, and 7 bases stayed unmatched. Germline CDR1 is MNHNY and CDR2 is SVGAGI (reference sequence). The CDR3 sequence is 14 residues long. CDR3 nucleotide sequence: TGTGCCAGCAGTCCACGGACAGGGGGCAAAGGCTACACCTTC. As protein: CASSPRTGGKGYTF.

This clonotype was seen a handful of times. This chain connects TRBV30 to TRBJ2-1, with D unclear. This CDR3 region has 14 residues. Germline loops: CDR1 GTSNPN, CDR2 SVGIG (reference sequence). With 0 bases removed from V and 3 bases from J, the gap between germline ends came to 9 bases. The CDR3 loop is CAWSVLMSYNEQFF. CDR3 nucleotides: TGTGCCTGGAGTGTACTAATGAGCTACAATGAGCAGTTCTTC.

This clonotype has at least ten counts. The chain recombines TRBV12-3 or TRBV12-4 with TRBJ1-5, with TRBD1 matching 7 bases. The CDR3 runs 14 residues. V lost 6 bases, J lost 2 bases, and 4 bases stayed unmatched. CDR3 residues: CASSQGQRNQPQHF. CDR3 DNA: TGTGCCAGCAGCCAGGGACAGCGCAATCAGCCCCAGCATTTT.

This clonotype was detected ten times or more. The rearrangement links TRBV19 to TRBJ1-3; D might be TRBD1 (6 bases). Between the trimmed V and J ends, which lost 6 bases and 4 bases, there was a span of 19 bases. Germline V gene lookup returns CDR1 LNHDA and CDR2 SQIVND (reference sequence). The CDR3 is made up of 16 amino acids. The CDR3 sequence is CASSISHRASGNTIYF. The CDR3 DNA reads as TGTGCCAGTAGCATTAGCCACAGGGCTTCGGGAAACACCATATATTTT. Full variable domain (rest looked up from reference TRBV19 and TRBJ1-3): DGGITQSPKYLFRKEGQNVTLSCEQNLNHDAMYWYRQDPGQGLRLIYYSQIVNDFQKGDIAEGYSVSREKKESFPLTVTSAQKNPTAFYLCASSISHRASGNTIYFGEGSWLTVV.